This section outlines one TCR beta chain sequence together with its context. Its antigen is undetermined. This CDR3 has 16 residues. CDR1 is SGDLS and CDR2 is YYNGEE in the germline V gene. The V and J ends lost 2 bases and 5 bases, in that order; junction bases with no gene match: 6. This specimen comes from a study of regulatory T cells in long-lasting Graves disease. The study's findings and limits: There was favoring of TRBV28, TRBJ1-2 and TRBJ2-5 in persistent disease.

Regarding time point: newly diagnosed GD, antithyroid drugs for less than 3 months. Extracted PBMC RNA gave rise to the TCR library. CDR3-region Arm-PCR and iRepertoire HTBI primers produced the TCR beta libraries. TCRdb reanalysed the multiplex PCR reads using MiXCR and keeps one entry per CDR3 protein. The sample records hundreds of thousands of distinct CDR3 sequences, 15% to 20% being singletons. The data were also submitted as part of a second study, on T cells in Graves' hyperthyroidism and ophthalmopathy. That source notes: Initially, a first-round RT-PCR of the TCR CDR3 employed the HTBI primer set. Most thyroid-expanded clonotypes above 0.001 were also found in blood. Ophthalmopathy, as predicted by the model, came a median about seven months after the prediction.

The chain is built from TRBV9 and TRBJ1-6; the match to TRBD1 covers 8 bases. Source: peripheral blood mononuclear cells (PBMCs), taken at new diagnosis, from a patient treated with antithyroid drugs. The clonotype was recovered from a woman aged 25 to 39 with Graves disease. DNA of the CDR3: TGTGCCAGCAGCGTTGGGACAGGACGAGATAATTCACCCCTCCACTTT. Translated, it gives CASSVGTGRDNSPLHF.